The following is a T cell receptor beta chain sequence with its context. The antigen remains undetermined. The source of the sample is a study of T cell responses to AZD1222 COVID-19 vaccine. General observations from the study: Repertoire collection took place solely once the T cell response had peaked.

The CDR3 contains 21 residues. Germline loops: CDR1 KGHSH, CDR2 LQKENI. The V segment lost 5 bases and the J segment 0 bases; nucleotides outside the gene matches: 22. The table came from immunoSEQ multiplex PCR; TCRdb's copy has only in-frame clones and leaves some out. Found here are some 140,000 clones, 85% to 90% of them singletons; the top ten hold roughly 2%. The sequencing here drew on peripheral blood, taken on day 0 of AZD1222 vaccination. The TCR sequence derives from an adult in good health. The gene calls are TRBV18 and TRBJ1-3; 7 nucleotides match TRBD1. The CDR3, as DNA: TGTGCCAGCTCATTCCGGCGGGTGTCGGGACAGACTTCTTTCTCTGGAAACACCATATATTTT. Translated, it gives CASSFRRVSGQTSFSGNTIYF.